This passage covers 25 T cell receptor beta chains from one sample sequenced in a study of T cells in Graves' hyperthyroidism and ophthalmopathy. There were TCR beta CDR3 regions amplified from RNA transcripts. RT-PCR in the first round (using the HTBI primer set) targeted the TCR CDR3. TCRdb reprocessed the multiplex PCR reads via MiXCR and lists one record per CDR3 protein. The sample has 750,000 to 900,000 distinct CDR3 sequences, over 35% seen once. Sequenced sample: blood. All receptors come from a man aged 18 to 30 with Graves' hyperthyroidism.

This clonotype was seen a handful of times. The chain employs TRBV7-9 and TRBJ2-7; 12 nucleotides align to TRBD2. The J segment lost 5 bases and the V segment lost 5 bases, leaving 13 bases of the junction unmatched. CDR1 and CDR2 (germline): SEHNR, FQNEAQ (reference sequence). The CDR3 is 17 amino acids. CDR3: CASSPWGASGGADEQYF. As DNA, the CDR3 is TGTGCCAGCAGCCCCTGGGGTGCTAGCGGGGGGGCGGACGAGCAGTACTTC.

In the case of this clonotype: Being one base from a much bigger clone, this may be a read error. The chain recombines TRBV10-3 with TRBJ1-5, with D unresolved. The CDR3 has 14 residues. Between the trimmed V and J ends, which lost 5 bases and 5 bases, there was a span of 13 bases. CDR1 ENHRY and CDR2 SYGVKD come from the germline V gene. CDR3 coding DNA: TGTGCCATCAGTTCCATCGGGTTCGATCAGCCCCAGCATTTT. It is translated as CAISSIGFDQPQHF.

The CDR3 region has the DNA TGCAGTGCCAGCAGCTTAGGGGCAGGCCATATGAACACTGAAGCTTTCTTT. It is translated as CSASSLGAGHMNTEAFF. This chain links TRBV20-1 with TRBJ1-1, with D perhaps matching TRBD1 (5 bases). The CDR3 length is 17 residues. Deletions cut 6 bases from V and 0 bases from J, with 23 bases between. CDR1 is DFQATT, CDR2 SNEGSKA, per germline (reference sequence).

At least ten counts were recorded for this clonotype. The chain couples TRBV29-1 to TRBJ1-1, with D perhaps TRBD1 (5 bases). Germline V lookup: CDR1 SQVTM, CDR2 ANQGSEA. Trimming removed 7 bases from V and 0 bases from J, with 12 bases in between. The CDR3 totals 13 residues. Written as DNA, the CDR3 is TGCAGCGCCGTACCGACAGTGAACACTGAAGCTTTCTTT. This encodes CSAVPTVNTEAFF.

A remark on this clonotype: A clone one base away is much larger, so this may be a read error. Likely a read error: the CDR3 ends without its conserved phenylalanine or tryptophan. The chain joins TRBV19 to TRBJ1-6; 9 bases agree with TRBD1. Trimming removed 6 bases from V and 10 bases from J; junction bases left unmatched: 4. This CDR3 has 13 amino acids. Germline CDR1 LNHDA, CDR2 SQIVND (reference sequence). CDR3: CASRQGAWSPLHL. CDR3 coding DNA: TGTGCCAGTAGACAGGGGGCATGGTCACCCCTCCACCTT.

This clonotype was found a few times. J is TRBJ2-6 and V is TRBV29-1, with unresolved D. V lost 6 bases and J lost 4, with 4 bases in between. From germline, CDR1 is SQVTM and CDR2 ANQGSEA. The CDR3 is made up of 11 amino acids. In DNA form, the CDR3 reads TGCAGCGTGACAGGGGCCAACGTCCTGACTTTC. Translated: CSVTGANVLTF.

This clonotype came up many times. The chain's CDR3 is CAISEPDGVAETQYF. The CDR3 bases are TGTGCCATCAGTGAGCCGGACGGCGTCGCGGAGACCCAGTACTTC. J is TRBJ2-5 and V is TRBV10-3; D gene unclear. The CDR3 consists of 15 residues. Germline assignment: CDR1 ENHRY and CDR2 SYGVKD. V was shortened by 2 bases and J by 5 bases, with 15 bases between the two germline ends.

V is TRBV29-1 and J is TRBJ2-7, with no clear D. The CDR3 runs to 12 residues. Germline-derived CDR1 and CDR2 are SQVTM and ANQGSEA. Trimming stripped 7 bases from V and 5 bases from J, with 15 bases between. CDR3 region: CSEGAGSHEQYF. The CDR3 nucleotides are TGCAGCGAAGGAGCAGGTAGCCACGAGCAGTACTTC.

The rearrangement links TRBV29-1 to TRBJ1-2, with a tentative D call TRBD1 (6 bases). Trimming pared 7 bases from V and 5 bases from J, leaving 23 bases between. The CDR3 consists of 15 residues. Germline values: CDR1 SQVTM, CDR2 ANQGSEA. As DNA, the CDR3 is TGCAGCGCGGTACAGGGAAGGTACGAGCAGTATGGCTACACCTTC. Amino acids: CSAVQGRYEQYGYTF.

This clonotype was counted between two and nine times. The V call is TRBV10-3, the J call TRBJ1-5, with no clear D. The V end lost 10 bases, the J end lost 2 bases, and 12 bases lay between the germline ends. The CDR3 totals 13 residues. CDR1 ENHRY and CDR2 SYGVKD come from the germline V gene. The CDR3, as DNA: TGTGCCAGCCGGGTCGCTGGCAATCAGCCCCAGCATTTT. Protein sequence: CASRVAGNQPQHF.

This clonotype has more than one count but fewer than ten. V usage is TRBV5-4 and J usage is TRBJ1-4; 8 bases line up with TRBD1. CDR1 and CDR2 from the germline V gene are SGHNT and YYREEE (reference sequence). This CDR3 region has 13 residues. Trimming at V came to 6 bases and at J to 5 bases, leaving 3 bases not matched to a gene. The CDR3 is CASTTGVNEKLFF. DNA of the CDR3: TGTGCCAGCACGACAGGGGTGAATGAAAAACTGTTTTTT.

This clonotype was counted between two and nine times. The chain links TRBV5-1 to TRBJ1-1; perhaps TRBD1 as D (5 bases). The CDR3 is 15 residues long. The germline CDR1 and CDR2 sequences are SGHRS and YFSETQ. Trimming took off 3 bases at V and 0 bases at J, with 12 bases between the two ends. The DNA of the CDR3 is TGCGCCAGCAGCTCCGGGACGTCCATGAACACTGAAGCTTTCTTT. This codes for CASSSGTSMNTEAFF.

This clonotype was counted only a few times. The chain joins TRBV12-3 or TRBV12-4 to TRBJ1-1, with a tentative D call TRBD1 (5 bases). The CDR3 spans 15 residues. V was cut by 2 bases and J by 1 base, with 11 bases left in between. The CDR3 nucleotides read TGTGCCAGCAGTTTAATGGGGGTGAAGAACACTGAAGCTTTCTTT. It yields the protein CASSLMGVKNTEAFF.

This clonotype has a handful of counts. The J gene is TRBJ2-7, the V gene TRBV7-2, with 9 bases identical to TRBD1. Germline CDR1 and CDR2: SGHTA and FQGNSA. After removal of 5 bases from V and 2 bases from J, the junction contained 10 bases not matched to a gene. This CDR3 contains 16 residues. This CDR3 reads CASSVSGTGSAYEQYF. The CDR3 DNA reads TGTGCCAGCAGCGTCTCCGGGACAGGGTCGGCCTACGAGCAGTACTTC.

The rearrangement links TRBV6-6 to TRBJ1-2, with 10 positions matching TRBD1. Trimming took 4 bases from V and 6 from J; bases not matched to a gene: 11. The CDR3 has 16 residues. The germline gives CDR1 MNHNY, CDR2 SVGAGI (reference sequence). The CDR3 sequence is CASSSKFTGTGDGYTF. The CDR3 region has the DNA TGTGCCAGCAGTTCAAAATTTACCGGGACAGGGGATGGCTACACCTTC.

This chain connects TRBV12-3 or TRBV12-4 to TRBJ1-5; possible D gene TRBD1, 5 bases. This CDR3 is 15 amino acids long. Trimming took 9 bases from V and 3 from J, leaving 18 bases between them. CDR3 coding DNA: TGTGCCAGTGGTTTGATACAGGAGCTCAATCAGCCCCAGCATTTT. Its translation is CASGLIQELNQPQHF.

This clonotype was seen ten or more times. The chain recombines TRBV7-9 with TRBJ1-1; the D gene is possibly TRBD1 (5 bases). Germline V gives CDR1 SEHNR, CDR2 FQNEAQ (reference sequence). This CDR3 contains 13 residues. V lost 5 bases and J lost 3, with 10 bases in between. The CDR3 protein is CASSPLGDTEAFF. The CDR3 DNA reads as TGTGCCAGCAGCCCTTTGGGGGACACTGAAGCTTTCTTT.

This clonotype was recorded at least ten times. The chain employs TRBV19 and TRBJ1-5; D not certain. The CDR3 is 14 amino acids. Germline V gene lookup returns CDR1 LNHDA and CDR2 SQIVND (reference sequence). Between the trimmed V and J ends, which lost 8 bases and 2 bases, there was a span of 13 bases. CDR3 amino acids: CASDPLAGNQPQHF. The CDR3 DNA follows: TGTGCCAGTGATCCGCTTGCGGGCAATCAGCCCCAGCATTTT.

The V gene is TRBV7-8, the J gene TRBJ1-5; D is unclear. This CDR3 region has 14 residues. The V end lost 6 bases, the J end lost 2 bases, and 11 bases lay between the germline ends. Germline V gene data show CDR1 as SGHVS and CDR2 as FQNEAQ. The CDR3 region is CASSLLMGNQPQHF. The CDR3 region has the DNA TGTGCCAGCAGTTTACTGATGGGCAATCAGCCCCAGCATTTT.

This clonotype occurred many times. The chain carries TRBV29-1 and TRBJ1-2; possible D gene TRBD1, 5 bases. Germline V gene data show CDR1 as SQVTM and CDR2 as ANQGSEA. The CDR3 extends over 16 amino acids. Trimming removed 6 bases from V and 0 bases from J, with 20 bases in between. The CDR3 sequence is CSVPGHGGNPNYGYTF. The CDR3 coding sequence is TGCAGCGTCCCAGGGCATGGCGGCAACCCTAACTATGGCTACACCTTC.

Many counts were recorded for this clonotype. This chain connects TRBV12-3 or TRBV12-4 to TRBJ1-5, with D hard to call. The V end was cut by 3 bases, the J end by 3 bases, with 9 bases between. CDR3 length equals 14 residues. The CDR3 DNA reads TGTGCCAGCAGTTTGCTACAGAACAATCAGCCCCAGCATTTT. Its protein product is CASSLLQNNQPQHF.

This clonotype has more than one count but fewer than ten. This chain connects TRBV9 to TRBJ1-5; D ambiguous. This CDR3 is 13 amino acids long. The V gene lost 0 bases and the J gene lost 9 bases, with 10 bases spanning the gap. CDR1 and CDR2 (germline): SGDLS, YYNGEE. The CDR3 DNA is TGTGCCAGCAGCGTAGGTCTACATCGGCCCCAGCATTTT. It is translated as CASSVGLHRPQHF.

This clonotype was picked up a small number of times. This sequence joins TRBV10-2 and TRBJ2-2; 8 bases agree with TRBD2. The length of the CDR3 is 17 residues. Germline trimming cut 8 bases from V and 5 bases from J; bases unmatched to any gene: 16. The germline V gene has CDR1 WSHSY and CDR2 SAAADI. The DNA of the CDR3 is TGCGCCAGCGAGGGGGAGCGGGGGAGCCTTAGGACCGGGGAGCTGTTTTTT. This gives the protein CASEGERGSLRTGELFF.

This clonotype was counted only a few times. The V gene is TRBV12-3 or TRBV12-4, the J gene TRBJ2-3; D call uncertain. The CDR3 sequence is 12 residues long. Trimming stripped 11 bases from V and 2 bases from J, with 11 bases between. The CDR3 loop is CAVLGYTDTQYF. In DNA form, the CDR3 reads TGTGCCGTCCTCGGCTACACAGATACGCAGTATTTT.

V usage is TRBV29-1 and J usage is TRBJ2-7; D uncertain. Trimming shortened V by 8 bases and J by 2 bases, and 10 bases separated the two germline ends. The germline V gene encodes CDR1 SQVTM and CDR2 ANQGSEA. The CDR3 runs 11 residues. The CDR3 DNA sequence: TGCAGCTTAGATAGAACCTACGAGCAGTACTTC. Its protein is CSLDRTYEQYF.